This T cell receptor (beta chain) came from a study of shared clonotypes between healthy human individuals. Generated by immunoSEQ multiplex PCR, the TCRdb table keeps only in-frame clones and is missing some. Of approximately 1.5 million clones listed, 98% were seen once; the top ten hold roughly 0.4%. The V and J ends lost 5 bases and 4 bases, in that order; junction bases with no gene match: 8. Germline lookup yields CDR1 SGHRS and CDR2 YFSETQ. The CDR3 totals 15 residues. The sequence derives from a young man in good health. The rearrangement uses TRBV5-1 and TRBJ2-7, with TRBD2 matching over 11 bases. The sequenced material came from naive CD4+ T cells sorted from blood. Subset noted: CD45RA+ positively selected. Here the CDR3 reads CASSPTSGTQYEQYF. DNA for the CDR3: TGCGCCAGCAGTCCGACTAGCGGGACCCAATACGAGCAGTACTTC. The full variable domain, with the rest looked up from reference TRBV5-1 and TRBJ2-7, is KAGVTQTPRYLIKTRGQQVTLSCSPISGHRSVSWYQQTPGQGLQFLFEYFSETQRNKGNFPGRFSGRQFSNSRSEMNVSTLELGDSALYLCASSPTSGTQYEQYFGPGTRLTVT.